What follows is one T cell receptor beta chain and its context. Its antigen is unknown. This sample is part of a study of T cell responses to AZD1222 COVID-19 vaccine. Only in-frame clones appear in the TCRdb table, and some are missing; sequencing was by immunoSEQ multiplex PCR. The sample yields roughly 170,000 clones, 90% seen once. General study results and limits: Donors were chiefly white British, with a greater number of females, and clonal diversity was perhaps underestimated. The study found Spike-specific TCR breadth and depth rose after two AZD1222 doses. Across spike, vaccine-associated CD4 TCRs were found, dominant at 160-218 and 743-854. Reportedly, close to half of spike-specific TCRs are directed against unmutated variant regions.

The germline gives CDR1 MNHEY, CDR2 SVGAGI. Trimming pared 2 bases from V and 7 bases from J, leaving 14 bases between. CDR3 length: 14 residues. The material sequenced was peripheral blood, taken on day 0 of AZD1222 vaccination. The V call is TRBV6-5, the J call TRBJ1-2; perhaps TRBD1 as D (6 bases). The TCR originated in an adult in good health. The CDR3 nucleotides read TGTGCCAGCAGTTACCGGACAGCGCTATCTGGCTACACCTTC. The encoded protein is CASSYRTALSGYTF.